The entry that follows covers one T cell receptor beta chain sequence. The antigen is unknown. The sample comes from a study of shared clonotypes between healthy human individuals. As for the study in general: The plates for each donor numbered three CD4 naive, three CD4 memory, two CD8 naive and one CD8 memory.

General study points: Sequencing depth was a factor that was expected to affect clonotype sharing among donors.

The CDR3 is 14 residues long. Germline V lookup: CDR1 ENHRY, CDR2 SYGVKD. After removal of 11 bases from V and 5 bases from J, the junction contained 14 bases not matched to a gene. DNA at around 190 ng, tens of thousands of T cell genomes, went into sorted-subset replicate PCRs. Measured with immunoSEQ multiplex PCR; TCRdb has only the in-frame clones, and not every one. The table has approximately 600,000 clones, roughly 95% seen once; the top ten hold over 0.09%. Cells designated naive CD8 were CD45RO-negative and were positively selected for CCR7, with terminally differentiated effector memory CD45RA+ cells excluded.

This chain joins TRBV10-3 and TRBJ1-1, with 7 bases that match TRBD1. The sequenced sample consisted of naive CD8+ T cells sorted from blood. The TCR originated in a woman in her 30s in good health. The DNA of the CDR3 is TGTGCCCTCTACAGGGGCAGACCGGGGACTGAAGCTTTCTTT. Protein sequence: CALYRGRPGTEAFF.